One sample yielded the 22 T cell receptor beta chains listed below, sequenced in a study of response to subunit inactivated influenza vaccine (dated by TCRdb to the late 2010s). Library preparation was by RT-PCR. Sequencing was carried out with an Illumina HiSeq 2500. Starting from the raw public reads, TCRdb applied fastp trimming at Q25, assembled clones with MiXCR and retained in-frame beta chains. Each entry merges the rows of one CDR3 protein and shows their most common DNA and genes. This sample lists about 780,000 distinct CDR3 sequences; under 20% were detected once. The leading ten clones occupy approximately 10% of the sample. Sequencing was performed on PBMCs from blood, taken 4 to 6 days after vaccination. Receptor source: a man aged 45-65 years who received an inactivated influenza vaccine. Donor details come from another sample of the same person, matched by shared clones.

At least ten counts were recorded for this clonotype. The rearrangement links TRBV5-5 to TRBJ2-3, with 8 bases that match TRBD1. The germline CDR1 and CDR2 sequences are SGHKS and YYEKEE (reference sequence). The CDR3 has 15 amino acids. Trimming took 4 bases from V and 2 from J; bases not matched to a gene: 6. The DNA of the CDR3 is TGTGCCAGCAGCCCAGGACAGGGAGCCACAGATACGCAGTATTTT. Translated: CASSPGQGATDTQYF.

This clonotype has a single count. At one boundary the junction diverges from the germline segment, which might be a read error. The chain joins TRBV28 to TRBJ2-6, with a weak D call TRBD1 (5 bases). CDR3 size: 15 residues. Germline V lookup: CDR1 MDHEN, CDR2 SYDVKM. The CDR3 sequence is CASRATISGAKVLTF. The CDR3 nucleotides are TGTGCCAGCAGGGCAACGATCTCTGGGGCCAAGGTCCTGACTTTC.

This clonotype appeared many times. The J gene is TRBJ2-5, the V gene TRBV4-1, with D maybe TRBD2 (6 bases). The CDR3 has 17 amino acids. The germline V gene encodes CDR1 MGHRA and CDR2 YSYEKL. Trimming left V 0 bases short and J 2 bases short, with 16 bases between. CDR3 coding DNA: TGCGCCAGCAGCCAAGAATCCAGCGGAGGGCCTCAAGAGACCCAGTACTTC. Translating gives CASSQESSGGPQETQYF.

V and J are TRBV24-1 and TRBJ1-2, with 9 bases lining up with TRBD1. Germline V gene lookup returns CDR1 KGHDR and CDR2 SFDVKD. The CDR3 covers 15 residues. V gave up 4 bases and J gave up 3 bases; unmatched junction bases: 5. CDR3 protein: CATSEPGQGYYGYTF. DNA for the CDR3: TGTGCCACCAGTGAGCCGGGACAGGGTTACTATGGCTACACCTTC.

This clonotype was seen only a few times. This chain connects TRBV20-1 to TRBJ1-1; 11 bases line up with TRBD1. This CDR3 is built from 11 residues. Germline trimming cut 6 bases from V and 10 bases from J; bases unmatched to any gene: 4. The germline V gene has CDR1 DFQATT and CDR2 SNEGSKA (reference sequence). This chain's CDR3 is CSARTGGVAFF. In DNA, the CDR3 is TGCAGTGCAAGGACAGGGGGCGTAGCTTTCTTT.

The chain is built from TRBV28 and TRBJ2-5, with D possibly TRBD2 on 5 matching bases. The germline V gene encodes CDR1 MDHEN and CDR2 SYDVKM. The CDR3 is 14 amino acids. Trimming shortened V by 5 bases and J by 3 bases, and 13 bases separated the two germline ends. The DNA for the CDR3 is TGTGCCAGCAGTCCCTCCGGGAACGAAGAGACCCAGTACTTC. This translates into CASSPSGNEETQYF.

The J gene is TRBJ1-2, the V gene TRBV3-1; D uncertain. The V end lost 1 base, the J end lost 9 bases, and 12 bases lay between the germline ends. This CDR3 region has 13 residues. Germline V gene data show CDR1 as LGHDT and CDR2 as YNNKEL (reference sequence). The CDR3 loop reads CASSQGIAASYTF. The CDR3 nucleotides are TGTGCCAGCAGCCAAGGCATCGCAGCTAGCTACACCTTC.

This clonotype has more than one count but fewer than ten. The gene calls are TRBV5-1 and TRBJ2-5; D perhaps matches TRBD1 (6 bases). Germline CDR1 and CDR2: SGHRS and YFSETQ. This CDR3 is 14 amino acids long. Between the trimmed V and J ends, which lost 4 bases and 4 bases, there was a span of 14 bases. Here the CDR3 reads CASSRETGIETQYF. In DNA, the CDR3 is TGCGCCAGCAGCCGAGAAACAGGGATAGAGACCCAGTACTTC.

The sample holds a few counts of this clonotype. V and J are TRBV29-1 and TRBJ2-1; TRBD2 matches 7 bases. The CDR3 contains 13 residues. CDR1 is SQVTM, CDR2 ANQGSEA, per germline. With 3 bases clipped from V and 7 bases from J, the junction kept 6 bases outside the gene matches. CDR3 sequence: CSVDAGVRNEQFF. The CDR3 bases are TGCAGCGTTGACGCGGGAGTGAGGAATGAGCAGTTCTTC.

In this sample, this clonotype turned up a few times. The chain uses TRBV4-2 and TRBJ2-7, with 12 bases that match TRBD2. V lost 4 bases, J lost 5 bases, and 6 bases stayed unmatched. CDR1 and CDR2 (germline): LGHNA, YNFKEQ. This CDR3 spans 15 amino acids. The CDR3 DNA reads TGTGCCAGCAGCCCCCTAGGACTAGCGGGGAACGAGCAGTACTTC. This encodes CASSPLGLAGNEQYF.

This CDR3 reads CASSLEIRVRSSSGANVLTF. The CDR3, as DNA: TGTGCCAGCAGCTTAGAAATAAGAGTGCGAAGTAGCTCTGGGGCCAACGTCCTGACTTTC. V is TRBV7-6 and J is TRBJ2-6; D is unresolved. Trimming left V 1 base short and J 0 bases short, with 19 bases between. There are 20 residues in the CDR3. The germline CDR1 and CDR2 sequences are SGHVS and FNYEAQ.

This clonotype was picked up a small number of times. The chain employs TRBV20-1 and TRBJ1-2; 7 bases are a match to TRBD1. Germline CDR1 DFQATT, CDR2 SNEGSKA (reference sequence). The ends lost 2 bases at V and 6 bases at J; junction bases unmatched: 9. The CDR3 runs to 14 residues. CDR3 amino acids: CSARPTGEADGYTF. The CDR3 nucleotides are TGCAGTGCTAGACCTACAGGGGAGGCTGATGGCTACACCTTC.

Many counts were recorded for this clonotype. The V call is TRBV20-1, the J call TRBJ2-7; D is possibly TRBD1 or TRBD2 (5 bases each). This CDR3 comprises 13 residues. Trimming shortened V by 6 bases and J by 3 bases, and 15 bases separated the two germline ends. The germline V gene encodes CDR1 DFQATT and CDR2 SNEGSKA (reference sequence). The CDR3 loop reads CSAEGPNSYEQYF. Written as DNA, the CDR3 is TGCAGTGCCGAGGGACCAAATAGCTACGAGCAGTACTTC.

The chain recombines TRBV4-1 with TRBJ1-2; no definite D call. V lost 1 base and J 1 base, leaving 22 bases between the germline ends. The germline gives CDR1 MGHRA, CDR2 YSYEKL. CDR3 length: 19 residues. The chain's CDR3 is CASSQGAGQIRPINYGYTF. The CDR3 nucleotides are TGCGCCAGCAGCCAAGGGGCTGGGCAGATCCGACCTATTAACTATGGCTACACCTTC.

This clonotype was recorded only once. This chain links TRBV18 with TRBJ2-5; no definite D call. The V end lost 0 bases, the J end lost 2 bases, and 7 bases lay between the germline ends. The CDR3 length is 14 residues. Germline CDR1 is KGHSH and CDR2 is LQKENI. The CDR3 region is CASSPPGRQETQYF. The CDR3 nucleotides read TGTGCCAGCTCACCACCGGGCAGACAAGAGACCCAGTACTTC. The whole variable domain, filled in from reference TRBV18 and TRBJ2-5, reads NAGVMQNPRHLVRRRGQEARLRCSPMKGHSHVYWYRQLPEEGLKFMVYLQKENIIDESGMPKERFSAEFPKEGPSILRIQQVVRGDSAAYFCASSPPGRQETQYFGPGTRLLVL.

This clonotype has just a few counts. The genes are TRBV29-1 and TRBJ2-5, with 9 bases fitting TRBD1. CDR1 and CDR2 (germline): SQVTM, ANQGSEA. Germline trimming cut 4 bases from V and 1 base from J; bases unmatched to any gene: 4. This CDR3 contains 14 residues. DNA of the CDR3: TGCAGCGTTGTTTTGGACAGGGGCCAAGAGACCCAGTACTTC. This translates into CSVVLDRGQETQYF.

The table lists this clonotype with a few counts. This chain connects TRBV29-1 to TRBJ1-1; D remains unclear. CDR3 length: 13 amino acids. Per germline, CDR1 SQVTM and CDR2 ANQGSEA. V lost 7 bases and J 4 bases, leaving 16 bases between the germline ends. This CDR3 is CSGSGRVGTEAFF. For the CDR3, the DNA is TGCAGCGGATCGGGTCGAGTAGGCACTGAAGCTTTCTTT.

The rearrangement uses TRBV20-1 and TRBJ2-1, with unresolved D. The CDR3 is made up of 13 amino acids. Germline lookup yields CDR1 DFQATT and CDR2 SNEGSKA (reference sequence). V was pared by 4 bases and J by 0 bases, with 7 bases between. The CDR3 here is CSAKDRSYNEQFF. Here the CDR3 DNA reads TGCAGTGCTAAGGACCGCTCCTACAATGAGCAGTTCTTC.

This clonotype was counted between two and nine times. This chain joins TRBV6-1 and TRBJ2-7, with 10 bases fitting TRBD2. The CDR3 sequence is 15 residues long. Unmatched junction bases numbered 10, after V lost 8 bases and J lost 3 bases. The germline CDR1 and CDR2 sequences are MNHNS and SASEGT. The CDR3 reads CASGPRLAGFYEQYF. In nucleotides, the CDR3 is TGTGCCAGCGGGCCCAGACTAGCGGGTTTCTACGAGCAGTACTTC.

The chain combines TRBV5-1 with TRBJ2-7; D is ambiguous. Trimming removed 3 bases at V and 4 bases at J, with 8 bases between. From germline, CDR1 is SGHRS and CDR2 YFSETQ. The CDR3 consists of 12 residues. For the CDR3, the DNA is TGCGCCAGCAGCTCAAACGGATACGAGCAGTACTTC. Translation gives CASSSNGYEQYF. The complete variable domain, with remaining parts taken from reference TRBV5-1 and TRBJ2-7, reads KAGVTQTPRYLIKTRGQQVTLSCSPISGHRSVSWYQQTPGQGLQFLFEYFSETQRNKGNFPGRFSGRQFSNSRSEMNVSTLELGDSALYLCASSSNGYEQYFGPGTRLTVT.

This clonotype was detected many times. The CDR3 loop is CASSFKADSSYEQYF. The CDR3 DNA is TGTGCCAGCAGCTTTAAGGCGGACAGCTCCTACGAGCAGTACTTC. The V call is TRBV7-2, the J call TRBJ2-7; maybe TRBD1 (6 bases). Trimming cost V 3 bases and J 0 bases, with 12 bases left between them. Per germline, CDR1 SGHTA and CDR2 FQGNSA. The CDR3 spans 15 residues.

This clonotype has just a few counts. This rearrangement joins TRBV5-5 to TRBJ1-5, with D possibly matching TRBD1 (5 bases). Germline CDR1 is SGHKS and CDR2 is YYEKEE (reference sequence). The V end was cut by 0 bases, the J end by 0 bases, with 10 bases between. This CDR3 comprises 16 residues. The CDR3 here is CASSLVGRDSNQPQHF. The DNA of the CDR3 is TGTGCCAGCAGCTTGGTCGGCAGGGATAGCAATCAGCCCCAGCATTTT. Full variable domain (rest looked up from reference TRBV5-5 and TRBJ1-5): DAGVTQSPTHLIKTRGQQVTLRCSPISGHKSVSWYQQVLGQGPQFIFQYYEKEERGRGNFPDRFSARQFPNYSSELNVNALLLGDSALYLCASSLVGRDSNQPQHFGDGTRLSIL.